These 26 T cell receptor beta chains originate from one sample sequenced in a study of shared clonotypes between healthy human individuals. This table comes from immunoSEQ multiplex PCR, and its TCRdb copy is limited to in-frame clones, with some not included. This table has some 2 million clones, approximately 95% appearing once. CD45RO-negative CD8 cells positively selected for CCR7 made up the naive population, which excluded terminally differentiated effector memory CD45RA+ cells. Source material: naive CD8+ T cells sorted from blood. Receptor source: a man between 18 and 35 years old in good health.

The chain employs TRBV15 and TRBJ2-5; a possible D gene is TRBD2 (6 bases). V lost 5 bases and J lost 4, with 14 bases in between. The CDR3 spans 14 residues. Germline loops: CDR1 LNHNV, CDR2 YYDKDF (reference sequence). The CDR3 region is CATSLTSYGETQYF. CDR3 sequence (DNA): TGTGCCACCAGCCTGACTAGTTACGGAGAGACCCAGTACTTC.

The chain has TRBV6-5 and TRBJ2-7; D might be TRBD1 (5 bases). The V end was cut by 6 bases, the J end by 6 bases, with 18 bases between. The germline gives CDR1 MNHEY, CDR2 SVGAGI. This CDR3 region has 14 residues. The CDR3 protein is CASSSIHLGVEQYF. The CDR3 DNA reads TGTGCCAGCAGCTCTATCCACTTAGGGGTCGAGCAGTACTTC.

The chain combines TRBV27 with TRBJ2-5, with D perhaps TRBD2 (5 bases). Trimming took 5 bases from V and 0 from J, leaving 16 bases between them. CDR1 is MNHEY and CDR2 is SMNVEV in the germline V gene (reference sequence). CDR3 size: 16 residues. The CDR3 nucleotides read TGTGCCAGCAGTCCCTCCATGGGAGAGTACCAAGAGACCCAGTACTTC. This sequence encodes CASSPSMGEYQETQYF.

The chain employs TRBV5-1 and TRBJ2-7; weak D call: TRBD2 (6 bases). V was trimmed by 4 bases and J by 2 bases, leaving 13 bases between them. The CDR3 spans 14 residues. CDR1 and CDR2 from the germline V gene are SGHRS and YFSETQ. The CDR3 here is CASSHGWGAYEQYF. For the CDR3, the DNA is TGCGCCAGCAGCCATGGCTGGGGGGCCTACGAGCAGTACTTC.

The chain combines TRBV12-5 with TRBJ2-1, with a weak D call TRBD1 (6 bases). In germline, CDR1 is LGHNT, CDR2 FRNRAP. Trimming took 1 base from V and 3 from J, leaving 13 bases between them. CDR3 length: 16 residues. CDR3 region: CASGLGQDDVYNEQFF. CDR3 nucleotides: TGTGCTAGTGGTTTGGGACAGGACGACGTCTACAATGAGCAGTTCTTC.

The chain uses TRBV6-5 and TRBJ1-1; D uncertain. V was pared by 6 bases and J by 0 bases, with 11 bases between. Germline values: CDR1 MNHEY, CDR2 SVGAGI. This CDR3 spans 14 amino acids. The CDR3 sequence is CASSYQTLNTEAFF. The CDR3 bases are TGTGCCAGCAGCTACCAAACCTTGAACACTGAAGCTTTCTTT.

The CDR3 DNA follows: TGCGCCAGCAGCCAAAAGACAGGAGCCTACGAGCAGTACTTC. It codes for CASSQKTGAYEQYF. The V and J genes are TRBV4-1 and TRBJ2-7; maybe TRBD1 (6 bases). The CDR3 totals 14 residues. V was clipped by 2 bases and J by 2 bases, with 10 bases between them. Germline values: CDR1 MGHRA, CDR2 YSYEKL.

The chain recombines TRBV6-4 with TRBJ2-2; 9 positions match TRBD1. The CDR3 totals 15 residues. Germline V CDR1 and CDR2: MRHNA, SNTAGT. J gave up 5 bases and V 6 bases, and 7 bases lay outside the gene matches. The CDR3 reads CASRRTGAGTGELFF. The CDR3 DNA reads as TGTGCCAGCAGGAGGACAGGGGCGGGGACCGGGGAGCTGTTTTTT.

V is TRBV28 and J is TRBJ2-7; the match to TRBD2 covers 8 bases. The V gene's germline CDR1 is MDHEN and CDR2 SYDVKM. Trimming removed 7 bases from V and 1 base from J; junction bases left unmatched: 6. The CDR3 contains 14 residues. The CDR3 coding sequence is TGTGCCAGCATCCCAAGCGGGGGATCCTACGAGCAGTACTTC. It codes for CASIPSGGSYEQYF.

In nucleotides, the CDR3 is TGTGCCAGCAGTTTCGGTACTACAAATAATAATTCACCCCTCCACTTT. This gives the protein CASSFGTTNNNSPLHF. This chain joins TRBV27 and TRBJ1-6; D remains unclear. V was clipped by 3 bases and J by 5 bases, with 14 bases between them. The V gene's germline CDR1 is MNHEY and CDR2 SMNVEV (reference sequence). CDR3 length: 16 residues.

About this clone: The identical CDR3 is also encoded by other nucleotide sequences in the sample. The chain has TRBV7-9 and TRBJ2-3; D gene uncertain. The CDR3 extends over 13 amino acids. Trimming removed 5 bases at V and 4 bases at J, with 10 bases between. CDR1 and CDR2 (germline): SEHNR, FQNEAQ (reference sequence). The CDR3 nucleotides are TGTGCCAGCAGCCCCGGCTTGCCAGATACGCAGTATTTT. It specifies CASSPGLPDTQYF.

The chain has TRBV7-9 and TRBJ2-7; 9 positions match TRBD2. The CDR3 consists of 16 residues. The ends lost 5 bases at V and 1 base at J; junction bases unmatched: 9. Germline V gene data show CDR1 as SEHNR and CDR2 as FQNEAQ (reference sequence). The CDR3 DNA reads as TGTGCCAGCAGCGAAACGAGCGGGGGGCCTTCCTACGAGCAGTACTTC. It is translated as CASSETSGGPSYEQYF.

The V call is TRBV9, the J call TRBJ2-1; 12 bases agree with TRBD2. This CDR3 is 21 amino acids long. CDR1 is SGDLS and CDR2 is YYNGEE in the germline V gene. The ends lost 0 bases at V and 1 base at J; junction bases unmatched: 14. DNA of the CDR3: TGTGCCAGCAGCGTAGGAGGTCAGGGGGGAGGACTAGCGGGGTCCTACAATGAGCAGTTCTTC. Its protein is CASSVGGQGGGLAGSYNEQFF.

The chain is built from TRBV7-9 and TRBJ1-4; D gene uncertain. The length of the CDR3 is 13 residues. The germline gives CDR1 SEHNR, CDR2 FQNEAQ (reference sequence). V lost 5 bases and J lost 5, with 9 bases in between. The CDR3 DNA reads TGTGCCAGCAGCCGAAGTGTGAATGAAAAACTGTTTTTT. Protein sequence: CASSRSVNEKLFF.

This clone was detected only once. The CDR3 region is CASSYHAGAPNTEAFF. The CDR3 bases are TGTGCCAGCAGTTACCATGCAGGGGCCCCCAACACTGAAGCTTTCTTT. V is TRBV6-5 and J is TRBJ1-1, with D perhaps matching TRBD1 (6 bases). CDR1 is MNHEY and CDR2 is SVGAGI in the germline V gene. CDR3 length equals 16 residues. Trimming pared 2 bases from V and 2 bases from J, leaving 15 bases between.

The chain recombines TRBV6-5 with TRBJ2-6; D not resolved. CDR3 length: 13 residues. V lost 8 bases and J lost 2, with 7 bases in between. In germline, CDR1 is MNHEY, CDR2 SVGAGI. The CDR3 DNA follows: TGTGCCAGCTCCACCGCTGGGGCCAACGTCCTGACTTTC. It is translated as CASSTAGANVLTF.

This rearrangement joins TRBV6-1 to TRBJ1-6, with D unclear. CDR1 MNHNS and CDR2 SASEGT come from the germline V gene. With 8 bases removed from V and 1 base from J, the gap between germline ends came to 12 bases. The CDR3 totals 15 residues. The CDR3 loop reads CASLWEGSYNSPLHF. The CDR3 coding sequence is TGTGCCAGCCTTTGGGAGGGATCCTATAATTCACCCCTCCACTTT.

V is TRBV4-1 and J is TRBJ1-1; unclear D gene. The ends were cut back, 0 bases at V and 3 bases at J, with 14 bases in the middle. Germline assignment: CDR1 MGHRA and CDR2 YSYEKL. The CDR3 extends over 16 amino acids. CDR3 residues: CASSQDGVGWDTEAFF. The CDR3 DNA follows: TGCGCCAGCAGCCAAGATGGGGTGGGTTGGGACACTGAAGCTTTCTTT.

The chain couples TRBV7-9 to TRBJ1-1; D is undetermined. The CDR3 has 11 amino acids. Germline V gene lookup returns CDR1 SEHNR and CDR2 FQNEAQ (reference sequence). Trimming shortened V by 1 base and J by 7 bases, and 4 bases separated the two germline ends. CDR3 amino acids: CASSLGDEAFF. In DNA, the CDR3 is TGTGCCAGCAGCTTAGGAGATGAAGCTTTCTTT.

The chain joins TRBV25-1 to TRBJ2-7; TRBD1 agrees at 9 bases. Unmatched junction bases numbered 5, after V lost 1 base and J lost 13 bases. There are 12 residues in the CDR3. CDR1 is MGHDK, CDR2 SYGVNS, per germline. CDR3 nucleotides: TGTGCCAGCAGTGAATTGGGACAGGGAGCTTACTTC. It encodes CASSELGQGAYF.

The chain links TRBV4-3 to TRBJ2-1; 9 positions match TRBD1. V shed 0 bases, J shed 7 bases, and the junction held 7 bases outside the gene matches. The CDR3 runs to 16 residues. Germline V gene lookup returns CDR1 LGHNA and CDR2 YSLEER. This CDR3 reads CASSQDLGQGRNEQFF. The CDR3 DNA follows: TGCGCCAGCAGCCAAGATTTGGGACAGGGCCGTAATGAGCAGTTCTTC.

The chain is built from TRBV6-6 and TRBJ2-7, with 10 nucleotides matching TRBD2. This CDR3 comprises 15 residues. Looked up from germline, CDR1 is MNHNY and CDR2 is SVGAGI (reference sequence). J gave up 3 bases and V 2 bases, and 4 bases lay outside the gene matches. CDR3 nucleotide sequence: TGTGCCAGCAGTTACCCCCAGCGGGAGGGCTACGAGCAGTACTTC. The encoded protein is CASSYPQREGYEQYF.

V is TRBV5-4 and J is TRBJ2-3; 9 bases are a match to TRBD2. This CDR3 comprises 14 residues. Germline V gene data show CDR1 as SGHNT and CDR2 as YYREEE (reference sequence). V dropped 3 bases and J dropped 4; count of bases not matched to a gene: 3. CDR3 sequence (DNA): TGTGCCAGCAGCTGGGGACTAGCCCCAGATACGCAGTATTTT. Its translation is CASSWGLAPDTQYF.

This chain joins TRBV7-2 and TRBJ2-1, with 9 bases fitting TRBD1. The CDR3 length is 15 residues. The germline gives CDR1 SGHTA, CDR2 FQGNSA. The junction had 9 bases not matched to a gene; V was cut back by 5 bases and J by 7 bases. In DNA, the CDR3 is TGTGCCAGCAGCCTACCGGGACAGGGAGATAATGAGCAGTTCTTC. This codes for CASSLPGQGDNEQFF. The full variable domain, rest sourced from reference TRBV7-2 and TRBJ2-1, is GAGVSQSPSNKVTEKGKDVELRCDPISGHTALYWYRQSLGQGLEFLIYFQGNSAPDKSGLPSDRFSAERTGGSVSTLTIQRTQQEDSAVYLCASSLPGQGDNEQFFGPGTRLTVL.

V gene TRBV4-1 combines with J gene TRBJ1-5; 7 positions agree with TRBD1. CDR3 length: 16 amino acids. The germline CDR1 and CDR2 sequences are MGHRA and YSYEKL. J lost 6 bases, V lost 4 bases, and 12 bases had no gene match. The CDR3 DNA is TGCGCCAGCAGCCTCGTTCACACAGGGGAGGGTCAGCCCCAGCATTTT. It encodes CASSLVHTGEGQPQHF.

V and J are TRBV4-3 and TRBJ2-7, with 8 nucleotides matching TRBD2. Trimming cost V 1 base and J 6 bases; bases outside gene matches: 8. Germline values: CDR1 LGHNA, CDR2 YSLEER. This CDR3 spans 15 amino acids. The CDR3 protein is CASSQGLGLAAEQYF. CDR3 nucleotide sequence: TGCGCCAGCAGCCAAGGTCTAGGACTAGCAGCCGAGCAGTACTTC.